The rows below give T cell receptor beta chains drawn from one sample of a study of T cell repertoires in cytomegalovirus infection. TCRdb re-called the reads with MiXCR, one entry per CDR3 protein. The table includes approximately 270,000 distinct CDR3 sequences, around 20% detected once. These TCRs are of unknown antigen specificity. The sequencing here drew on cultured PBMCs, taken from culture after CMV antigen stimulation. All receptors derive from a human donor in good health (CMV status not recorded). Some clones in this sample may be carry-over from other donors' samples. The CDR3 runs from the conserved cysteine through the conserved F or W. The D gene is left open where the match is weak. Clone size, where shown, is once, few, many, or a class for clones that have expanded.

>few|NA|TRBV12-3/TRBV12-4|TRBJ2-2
TGTGCCAGCAGATCAGACCCTCTCACCGGGGAGCTGTTTTTT
CASRSDPLTGELFF
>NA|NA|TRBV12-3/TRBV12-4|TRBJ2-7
TGTGCCAGCAGTTTTGATGGAGAAAGTCTTTACTTC
CASSFDGESLYF
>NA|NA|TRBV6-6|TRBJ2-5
TGTGCCAGCATCTTCGGAGGGGGGGGGGAGACCCAGTACTTC
CASIFGGGGETQYF
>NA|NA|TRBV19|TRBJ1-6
TGTGCCAGTAGTACCAACACGCAGATGGATAACTCACCCCTCCACTTT
CASSTNTQMDNSPLHF
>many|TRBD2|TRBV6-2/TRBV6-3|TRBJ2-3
TGTGCCAGCAGCCTAGCGGGAGCTGGAGATACGCAGTATTTT
CASSLAGAGDTQYF
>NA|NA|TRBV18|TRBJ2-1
TGTGCCAGCTCACCGGGAGAACCCTCCTACAATGAGCAGTTCTTC
CASSPGEPSYNEQFF
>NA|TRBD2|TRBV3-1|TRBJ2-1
TGTGCCAGCAGCCAACTGACTAGCGGGGCTTACAATGAGCAGTTCTTC
CASSQLTSGAYNEQFF
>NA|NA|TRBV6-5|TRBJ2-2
TGTGCCAGCAGTCTAACCCGTCTGGCCGGGGAGCTGTTTTTT
CASSLTRLAGELFF
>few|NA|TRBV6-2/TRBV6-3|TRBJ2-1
TGTGCCAGCAAGGGATCCGGGCCCAACCGGGCTGAGCAGTTCTTC
CASKGSGPNRAEQFF
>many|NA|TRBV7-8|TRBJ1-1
TGTGCCAGCAGCCTACCTTGGGGTATGAACACTGAAGCTTTCTTT
CASSLPWGMNTEAFF
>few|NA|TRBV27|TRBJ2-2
TGTGCCAGCAGTTTCAATCTCGCCCGAAGGGGGAGATCCGGGGAGCTGTTTTTT
CASSFNLARRGRSGELFF
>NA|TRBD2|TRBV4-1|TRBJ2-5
TGCGCCAGCAGCCAAGGCGGGACTAGCGGCGGACAAGAGACCCAGTACTTC
CASSQGGTSGGQETQYF
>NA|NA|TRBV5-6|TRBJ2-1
TGTGCCAGCAGCTGGACTCAGCTAGCGTTCTACAATGAGCAGTTCTTC
CASSWTQLAFYNEQFF
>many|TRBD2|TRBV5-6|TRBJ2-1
TGTGCCAGCAGCTACCTCACCGGGACTAGCGGGAGGGCCGGGTACAATGAGCAGTTCTTC
CASSYLTGTSGRAGYNEQFF
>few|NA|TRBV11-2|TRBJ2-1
TGTGCCAGCAGCCCCCCCTCGGGCCCGAATGAGCAGTTCTTC
CASSPPSGPNEQFF
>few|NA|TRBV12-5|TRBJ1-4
TGTGCTAGTGGTTTGGTACACAGGGATCGGGTTGAAAAACTGTTTTTT
CASGLVHRDRVEKLFF
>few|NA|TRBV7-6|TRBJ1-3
TGTGCCAGCTCTGGGGGGGGATCTGGAAACACCATATATTTT
CASSGGGSGNTIYF
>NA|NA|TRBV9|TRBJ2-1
TGTGCCAGCAGCGTAAAAGTTGGTGGGAGAGGCTACAATGAGCAGTTCTTC
CASSVKVGGRGYNEQFF
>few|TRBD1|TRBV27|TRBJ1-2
TGTGCCAGCAGTAACAGACAGGGGGCATACTATGGCTACACCTTC
CASSNRQGAYYGYTF
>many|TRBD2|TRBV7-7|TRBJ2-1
TGTGCTAGCAGCCCACTAGCGGGAGGGCCGAATGAGCAGTTCTTC
CASSPLAGGPNEQFF
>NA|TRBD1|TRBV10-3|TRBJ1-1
TGTGCCATCAGTGAATGGGCGCTGACAGGGATGTACACTGAAGCTTTCTTT
CAISEWALTGMYTEAFF
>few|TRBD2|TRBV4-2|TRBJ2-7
TGTGCCAGCAGCCAAGATCTGAGGGAGGGCCAATACGAGCAGTACTTC
CASSQDLREGQYEQYF
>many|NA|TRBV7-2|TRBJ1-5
TGTGCCAGCAGCTTAGAGCAGGATCAGCCCCAGCATTTT
CASSLEQDQPQHF
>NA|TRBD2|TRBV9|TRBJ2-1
TGTGCCAGCAGACCACCGGGACTAGCGTCGAATGAGCAGTTCTTC
CASRPPGLASNEQFF
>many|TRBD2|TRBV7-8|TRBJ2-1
TGTGCCAGCAGCTTACGTGGGAGGGACAATGAGCAGTTCTTC
CASSLRGRDNEQFF
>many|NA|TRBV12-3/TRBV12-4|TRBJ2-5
TGTGCCAGCATCCAGGACCCTGTCCAAGAGACCCAGTACTTC
CASIQDPVQETQYF
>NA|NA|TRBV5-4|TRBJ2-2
TGTGCCAGCAGCTTGATAGGTCTGAACACCGGGGAGCTGTTTTTT
CASSLIGLNTGELFF
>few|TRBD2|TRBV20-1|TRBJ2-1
TGCAGTGCTCAAGGGAGAGCGGGAGGGATTTTCAATGAGCAGTTCTTC
CSAQGRAGGIFNEQFF
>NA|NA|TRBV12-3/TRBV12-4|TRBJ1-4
TGTGCCAGCAGTTTAGCGGGGAGGGAGGTTGAAAAACTGTTTTTT
CASSLAGREVEKLFF
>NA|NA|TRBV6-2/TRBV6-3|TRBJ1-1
TGTGCCAGCAGCTTCACAGGACATAACACTGAAGCTTTCTTT
CASSFTGHNTEAFF
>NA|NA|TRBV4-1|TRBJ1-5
TGCGCCAGCAGCCAAGGGTGGGGCAGGGCAGGCAATCAGCCCCAGCATTTT
CASSQGWGRAGNQPQHF
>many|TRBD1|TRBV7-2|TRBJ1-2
TGTGCCAGCAGCCAGGGGCGGGGACAGGCTGCTGGAAGTGGCTACACCTTC
CASSQGRGQAAGSGYTF
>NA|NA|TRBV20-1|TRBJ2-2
TGCAGTGCTAGTAGGGGGAGGGGGGGGGAGCTGTTTTTT
CSASRGRGGELFF
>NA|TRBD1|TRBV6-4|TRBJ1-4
TGTGCCAGCAGTCCCACAGGGGCTGCTAATGAAAAACTGTTTTTT
CASSPTGAANEKLFF
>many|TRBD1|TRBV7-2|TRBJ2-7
TGTGCCAGCAGCTTAGCCGGGACAGGGGCCTACGAGCAGTACTTC
CASSLAGTGAYEQYF
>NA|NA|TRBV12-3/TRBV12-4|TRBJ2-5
TGTGCCAGCGGGGTCCAAGAGACCCAGTACTTC
CASGVQETQYF
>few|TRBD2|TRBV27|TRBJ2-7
TGTGCCAGCAGTCCTTCTAGCGGGTTGGGACGCTACGAGCAGTACTTC
CASSPSSGLGRYEQYF
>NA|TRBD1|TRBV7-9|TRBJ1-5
TGTGCCAGCAGCGTGGACAGGGAAAGCAATCAGCCCCAGCATTTT
CASSVDRESNQPQHF
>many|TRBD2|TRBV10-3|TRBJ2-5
TGTGCCATCAGGGGGACTAGCGGGATGGGAGAGACCCAGTACTTC
CAIRGTSGMGETQYF
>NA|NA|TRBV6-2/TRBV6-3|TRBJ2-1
TGTGCCAGCAGTTACTCGCTATGGACTGAGCAGTTCTTC
CASSYSLWTEQFF
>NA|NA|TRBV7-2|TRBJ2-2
TGTGCCAGCAGCTACGCGAGGCCGGGCACCGGGGAGCTGTTTTTT
CASSYARPGTGELFF
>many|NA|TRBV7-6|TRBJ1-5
TGTGCCAGCAGCTTAGCGGAGGGGGGTCAGCCCCAGCATTTT
CASSLAEGGQPQHF
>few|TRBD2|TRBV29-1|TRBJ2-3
TGCAGCGTTGAAGATGGCGGGAGGACTGTGCCAGATACGCAGTATTTT
CSVEDGGRTVPDTQYF
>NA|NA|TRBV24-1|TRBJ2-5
TGTGCCACCAGTGATTTTGGGCGGCCACAAGAGACCCAGTACTTC
CATSDFGRPQETQYF
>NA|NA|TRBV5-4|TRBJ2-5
TGTGCCAGCAGCCGGGACACCCAAGAGACCCAGTACTTC
CASSRDTQETQYF
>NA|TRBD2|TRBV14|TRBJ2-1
TGTGCCAGCAGCCAAGAAGGACTAGCGGGAGTAGGGAGCTCCTACAATGAGCAGTTCTTC
CASSQEGLAGVGSSYNEQFF
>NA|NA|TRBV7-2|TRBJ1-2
TGTGCCAGCAGCTTAGGGGCGGGGGATGGCTACACCTTC
CASSLGAGDGYTF
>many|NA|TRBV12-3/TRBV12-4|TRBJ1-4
TGTGCCAGCAGTCGGGGCAGAACTAATGAAAAACTGTTTTTT
CASSRGRTNEKLFF
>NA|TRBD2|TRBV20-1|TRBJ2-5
TGCAGTGTGTTTCGGCGGGAGACCTTTGAGACCCAGTACTTC
CSVFRRETFETQYF
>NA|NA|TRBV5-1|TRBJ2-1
TGCGCCAGCAGCTTGTTAGCGATTGGCTCCTACAATGAGCAGTTCTTC
CASSLLAIGSYNEQFF
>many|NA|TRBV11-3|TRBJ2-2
TGTGCCAGCAGCCTTCTAGCGCGCAACACCGGGGAGCTGTTTTTT
CASSLLARNTGELFF
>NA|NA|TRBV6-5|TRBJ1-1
TGTGCCAGCAGTCAGCGTCCCTTTCTGGAGCTGCACACGAACACTGAAGCTTTCTTT
CASSQRPFLELHTNTEAFF
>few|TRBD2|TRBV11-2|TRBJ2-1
TGTGCCAGCAGCTTTGGACTAGCGGGAGGGGCTGAGCAGTTCTTC
CASSFGLAGGAEQFF
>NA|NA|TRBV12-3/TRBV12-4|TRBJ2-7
TGTGCCAGCAGTGTTTGGGGAGCCTCCTACGAGCAGTACTTC
CASSVWGASYEQYF
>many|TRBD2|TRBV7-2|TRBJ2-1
TGTGCCAGCAGCACTCGGACTAGCGGGGCAAGGTACAATGAGCAGTTCTTC
CASSTRTSGARYNEQFF